This TCR beta chain was obtained from a study of blood T cells in healthy people across ages. This CDR3 is built from 17 residues. With 2 bases removed from V and 1 base from J, the gap between germline ends came to 17 bases. Germline lookup yields CDR1 SGHTA and CDR2 FQGNSA. Sample-barcoded 5' priming and a J-beta primer mix drove a second PCR of about 6 to 12 cycles. A template-switch adaptor with 12 random nucleotides tagged each cDNA molecule. TCRdb passed the 5' RACE reads through MiXCR, listing each CDR3 protein once. The sample contains about 1.5 million distinct CDR3 sequences, roughly 43% of which appear only once.

The chain uses TRBV7-2 and TRBJ1-1, with D tentatively TRBD1 (6 bases). This TCR derives from a woman aged 18 to 35 in good health. Sample: blood. This CDR3 is CASSLQGTLQRNTEAFF. In nucleotides, the CDR3 is TGTGCCAGCAGCTTACAAGGGACACTACAACGGAACACTGAAGCTTTCTTT.